The present T cell receptor beta chain was sequenced within a study of blood T cell repertoires in COVID-19. Study as a whole: Specimens from acute and convalescent COVID-19 originated in the United States, Italy and Spain. PBMCs, B-cell-depleted T cells, or T cells provided the cDNA or gDNA that made up the material.

In the original workflow: Reference gene primer amplification in the assay estimated nucleated cell counts. Clones were read by immunoSEQ multiplex PCR, and TCRdb kept only the in-frame ones, dropping some. V, J and clone size are those of that table, while D and trimming were read from the DNA. The sample carries 210,000 or so clones, about 83% recorded once. Germline V gene sequence: CDR1 KGHSH, CDR2 LQKENI. The CDR3 extends over 13 amino acids. The germline V and J ends were trimmed by 3 bases and 5 bases, with 10 bases remaining between them. This TCR was sampled from a woman in her seventies with active or convalescent COVID-19. The source material was peripheral blood. This chain joins TRBV18 and TRBJ2-5; no reliable D call. The CDR3 sequence is CASSPLVRETQYF. CDR3 bases: TGTGCCAGCTCACCTTTAGTTCGGGAGACCCAGTACTTC.